This record looks at one T cell receptor beta chain sequence and its context. What this receptor recognizes is not known. Base qualities are not at hand, and no much larger clone is one base apart. Library creation used the immunoSEQ multiplex PCR assay. TCRdb took over this immuneACCESS table, retaining in-frame rearrangements with V and J assigned. Such tables are incomplete; in checked studies, under half of the missing clones stem from an unresolved V gene, and the remainder is unexplained. Recorded for this sample are around 180,000 clones; 85% to 95% of them occurred a single time. The ten largest make up 1.1% to 1.5% of the sample. The data were obtained in a study of control samples from healthy donors and cancer patients (dated by TCRdb to about 2020). CDR1 and CDR2, looked up from the germline V gene, are MNHEY and SVGAGI. V ends up 6 bases short and J 5 bases short, with an unmatched junction base count of 13. The CDR3 has 15 amino acids, counting the end cysteine and phenylalanine. The only DNA kept is the CDR3, 45 bases in frame from the first base.

This chain is built from TRBV6-5 and TRBJ2-7; 7 middle bases align to TRBD1. The receptor comes from a woman between 18 and 29 years old in good health. The sample comprised blood. CDR3 region: CASSRRQGQINEQYF. At the DNA level, the sequence is TGTGCCAGCAGCCGACGACAGGGACAAATAAACGAGCAGTACTTC.